This T cell receptor beta chain was identified in a study of Graves' ophthalmopathy and Graves' hyperthyroidism. Ophthalmopathy-affected donors exhibited moderate-to-severe activity, CAS ≥3, NOSPECS ≥4, and duration under 3 months. Amplification of the TCR beta CDR3 regions used RNA transcripts (as template). The first round was an RT-PCR with HTBI primers, and the second round was a multiplex PCR. Each CDR3 protein is one row after TCRdb ran MiXCR on the multiplex PCR reads. The sample has 260,000 or so distinct CDR3 sequences, about 46% seen once. Trimming stripped 0 bases from V and 4 bases from J, with 3 bases between. CDR3 size: 12 residues. Germline CDR1 MNHEY, CDR2 SVGAGI. This clonotype was observed a handful of times.

The chain uses TRBV6-5 and TRBJ2-5, with no clear D. Sequencing was carried out using peripheral blood. The clonotype originates from an adult man with Graves' ophthalmopathy. CDR3: CASSYSRETQYF. For the CDR3, the DNA is TGTGCCAGCAGTTACTCGAGAGAGACCCAGTACTTC.